This T cell receptor (beta chain) emerged from a study of CD8 T cells in Susac syndrome. Overall study findings and caveats: The study acknowledged a relatively small number of individuals in its TCR sequencing and HLA analysis.

Purification of the CD8+ and CD4+ T cells relied on negative isolation, and TEMRA cells underwent FACS enrichment. This CDR3 contains 11 residues. Germline CDR1 and CDR2: LNHDA and SQIVND (reference sequence). Trimming stripped 4 bases from V and 8 bases from J, with 8 bases between. With random hexamers, 0.5 to 1 ug RNA was reverse transcribed. Multiplex PCR with immunoSEQ amplified the TCR beta CDR3 across 54 Vbeta and 13 Jbeta. MiXCR, run by TCRdb on the immunoSEQ multiplex PCR reads, gives a single entry per CDR3 protein. The sample consists of approximately 190,000 distinct CDR3 sequences, approximately 95% of them appearing once. Details on this clonotype: Its antigen is not known.

V gene TRBV19 combines with J gene TRBJ1-1; D remains unclear. Sequencing used CD4+ T cells from PBMCs. The receptor was derived from a human donor in good health. The CDR3 nucleotides read TGTGCCAGTAGTACAATGACAGAAGCTTTCTTT. It encodes CASSTMTEAFF.